The next 3 T cell receptor beta chains were all read from a single sample in a study of shared clonotypes between healthy human individuals. Generated by immunoSEQ multiplex PCR, the TCRdb table keeps only in-frame clones and is missing some. The sample lists approximately 500,000 clones; over 70% were seen once. The sequenced material came from PBMCs. These receptor sequences come from a woman aged 40 to 50 in good health. Some clones in this sample may be carry-over from other donors' samples.

The rearrangement joins TRBV6-1 to TRBJ1-2, with 8 positions matching TRBD1. Germline CDR1 reads MNHNS; CDR2 reads SASEGT. This CDR3 has 15 amino acids. J lost 7 bases, V lost 2 bases, and 9 bases had no gene match. The CDR3 reads CASSEPPDRVRGYTF. CDR3 DNA sequence: TGTGCCAGCAGTGAACCCCCGGACAGGGTACGTGGCTACACCTTC.

The chain uses TRBV18 and TRBJ1-1, with D perhaps matching TRBD1 (5 bases). Trimming stripped 0 bases from V and 3 bases from J, with 14 bases between. Germline CDR1 reads KGHSH; CDR2 reads LQKENI. CDR3 length: 16 residues. For the CDR3, the DNA is TGTGCCAGCTCACCACCGGGGACTTTGGCGGACACTGAAGCTTTCTTT. It yields the protein CASSPPGTLADTEAFF.

The J gene is TRBJ2-3, the V gene TRBV4-3; possibly TRBD2 for D (6 bases). CDR1 and CDR2 from the germline V gene are LGHNA and YSLEER. This CDR3 has 16 residues. The V gene lost 0 bases and the J gene lost 6 bases, with 16 bases spanning the gap. The CDR3 reads CASSQDERLAMDTQYF. CDR3 DNA sequence: TGCGCCAGCAGCCAAGATGAGAGGCTAGCGATGGATACGCAGTATTTT.